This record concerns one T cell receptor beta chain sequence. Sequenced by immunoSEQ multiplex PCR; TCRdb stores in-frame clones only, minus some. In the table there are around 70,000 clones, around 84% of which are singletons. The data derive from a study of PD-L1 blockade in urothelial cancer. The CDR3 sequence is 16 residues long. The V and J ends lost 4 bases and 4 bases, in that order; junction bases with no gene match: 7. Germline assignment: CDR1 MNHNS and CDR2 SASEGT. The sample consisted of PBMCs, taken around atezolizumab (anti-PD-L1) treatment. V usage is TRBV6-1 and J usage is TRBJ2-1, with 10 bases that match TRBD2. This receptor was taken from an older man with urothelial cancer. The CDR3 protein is CASSATGLADYNEQFF. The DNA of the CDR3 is TGTGCCAGCAGTGCCACTGGACTAGCGGATTACAATGAGCAGTTCTTC.